Below, one T cell receptor beta chain is given with its context. Its antigen is undetermined. The data stem from a study of shared clonotypes between healthy human individuals. Study-wide results and caveats: It was anticipated that sequencing depth would influence how many clonotypes donors shared.

The CDR3 contains 13 residues. Trimming shortened V by 3 bases and J by 7 bases, and 15 bases separated the two germline ends. Germline-derived CDR1 and CDR2 are SQVTM and ANQGSEA. An even split of each subset's genomic DNA across several immunoSEQ plates was performed. The data were produced by immunoSEQ multiplex PCR, yet TCRdb's version contains in-frame clones alone and is incomplete. The repertoire holds about 600,000 clones, with just over 75% as singletons. This receptor was identified in a woman between 40 and 55 years old in good health. Some clones in this sample may be carry-over from other donors' samples. The chain recombines TRBV29-1 with TRBJ1-2, with a tentative D call TRBD1 (5 bases). The sample consisted of PBMCs. The CDR3 nucleotides are TGCAGCGTTGATGCAGGGAGGGTATCTGGCTACACCTTC. It specifies CSVDAGRVSGYTF.